This T cell receptor beta chain was identified in a study of cytomegalovirus exposure and HLA in healthy donors (dated by TCRdb to the late 2010s). With respect to the entire study: A later analysis indicated that the roughly 120 validation repertoires were generated on the platform also employed for the roughly 730 repertoires of the first cohort. To predict cytomegalovirus infection status, the study brought together high-throughput TCR immunosequencing, statistical association of individual TCRs with disease status, and machine learning. Along with the approximately 620-subject first cohort, a separate validation cohort of over a hundred different subjects was used. The study was designed to test whether signatures of past pathogen exposure could be identified by cataloging public T cell receptors. Points the paper makes about the study in general: In a later analysis, TCRs clustered in the first cohort were found to also tend to co-occur in the 130 or so validation repertoires, with 90% to 95% of cluster scores above 0. The authors suggested that the approach could potentially be extended to other disease states and immunological phenotypes. Across donors, most TCR sequences were observed very rarely, whereas some public TCRs were present in many individuals. In both the original and validation cohorts, the classifier was reported to diagnose cytomegalovirus status with high specificity and sensitivity. The study listed 150 to 200 TCR beta chains as associated with cytomegalovirus. A few of the identified cytomegalovirus-associated TCR beta chains were confirmed in vitro to be specific for cytomegalovirus antigens. The validation cohort had no HLA typing available for a later analysis, so co-occurrence within that cohort was assessed over all 130 or so repertoires.

The donors belonged to the validation cohort of roughly 120 subjects, which was separate from the approximately 660-subject first cohort. As concerns this clone: Its antigen specificity is not known. No quality values exist for individual bases; no much larger clone is one base distant.

Preparation of the library involved the immunoSEQ multiplex PCR assay. The source study handled its data this way. A statistical classification framework was built for diagnosing cytomegalovirus status from the catalog of TCR beta chain sequences. TCRdb limited this immuneACCESS table to in-frame rearrangements with V and J called. A share of clones is missing; checked studies link under half to unresolved V genes, and the rest is unexplained. V, J and clone size are taken as reported in that table, and D and trimming were inferred from the DNA itself. The sample includes under 100,000 clones, with roughly 96% observed a single time. Together, the top ten hold 0.78% of the sample. Cut back by 0 bases and 4 bases, the V and J ends lie 13 bases apart. From the cysteine up to the phenylalanine, the CDR3 has a length of 15 residues. The DNA shown is the 45-base CDR3, in frame from base 1. The germline V gene specifies SGHDT as CDR1 and YYEEEE as CDR2.

This TCR was recovered from a man aged 18 to 35 in good health and CMV-seronegative. Material: PBMCs. Rearrangement joined TRBV5-6 to TRBJ1-1; possibly the D gene is TRBD1, per 6 matching bases. The CDR3 region: CASSLDQGLSTEAFF. The nucleotides are TGTGCCAGCAGCTTGGATCAGGGGCTGAGCACTGAAGCTTTCTTT.